This T cell receptor (beta chain) was captured by sequencing in a study of cytomegalovirus exposure and HLA in healthy donors. V was shortened by 2 bases and J by 7 bases, with 10 bases between the two germline ends. CDR3 size: 13 residues. CDR1 is SGDLS, CDR2 YYNGEE, per germline. Amplification used 60 Vbeta primers and 13 Jbeta primers. Assay: immunoSEQ multiplex PCR; the TCRdb copy retains only in-frame clones and omits some. Of about 120,000 clones listed, 80% to 90% are singletons. At sampling all donors were nominally healthy, likely with unrecorded immune exposures. The origin of this receptor is a man in his forties in good health and CMV-seronegative. Sequenced sample: PBMCs. This chain uses TRBV9 with TRBJ1-5; TRBD1 might be the D (5 bases). The CDR3 here is CASSVGGKQPQHF. The CDR3 DNA is TGTGCCAGCAGCGTGGGGGGTAAGCAGCCCCAGCATTTT.